The text below deals with one TCR beta chain. The target antigen is unknown. From the 5' RACE reads, TCRdb called clonotypes with MiXCR, one entry per CDR3 protein. Of under 900,000 distinct CDR3 sequences in the sample, approximately 18% are singletons; the top ten hold around 13%. The data stem from a study of identical twins. Whole-study results and caveats: In cord blood, abundant beta clonotypes had fewer insertions; memory showed no trend.

Trimming removed 4 bases from V and 8 bases from J, with 9 bases in between. The CDR3 is 12 amino acids. The sample was also linked to a second study, of T cells expressing NK-cell markers.

Sequences were obtained from PBMCs. The TCR comes from a woman younger than 30 in good health. The chain is built from TRBV12-3 or TRBV12-4 and TRBJ1-3; possible D gene TRBD1, 5 bases. The CDR3 is CASSYGAHTIYF. The CDR3 region has the DNA TGTGCCAGCAGTTATGGGGCGCACACCATATATTTT.